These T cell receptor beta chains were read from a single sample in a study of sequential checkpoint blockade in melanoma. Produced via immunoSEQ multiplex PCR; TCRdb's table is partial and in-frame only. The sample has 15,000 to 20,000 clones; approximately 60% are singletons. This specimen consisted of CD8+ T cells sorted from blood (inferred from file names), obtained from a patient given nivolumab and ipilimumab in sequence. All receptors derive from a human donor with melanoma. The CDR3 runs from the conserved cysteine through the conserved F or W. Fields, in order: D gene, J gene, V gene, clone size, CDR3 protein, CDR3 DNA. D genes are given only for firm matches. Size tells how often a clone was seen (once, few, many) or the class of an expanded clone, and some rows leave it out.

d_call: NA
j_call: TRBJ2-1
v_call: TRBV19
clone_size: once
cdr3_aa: CASSFRAGGEQFF
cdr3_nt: TGTGCCAGTAGTTTCAGGGCCGGGGGAGAGCAGTTCTTC

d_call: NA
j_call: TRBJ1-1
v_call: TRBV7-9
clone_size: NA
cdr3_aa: CASSSTVNTEAFF
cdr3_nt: TGTGCCAGCAGCTCGACTGTGAACACTGAAGCTTTCTTT

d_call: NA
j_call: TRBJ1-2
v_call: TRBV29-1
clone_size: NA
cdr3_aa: CSVAPGIYGYTF
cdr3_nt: TGCAGCGTTGCCCCGGGGATCTATGGCTACACCTTC

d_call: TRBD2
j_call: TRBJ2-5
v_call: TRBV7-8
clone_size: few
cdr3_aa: CASSPLTSAGETQYF
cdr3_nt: TGTGCCAGCAGCCCCCTGACTAGCGCGGGGGAGACCCAGTACTTC

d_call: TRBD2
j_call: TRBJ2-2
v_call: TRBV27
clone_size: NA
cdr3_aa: CASSFLGLGGAGELFF
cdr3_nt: TGTGCCAGCAGTTTCCTGGGGCTGGGGGGGGCCGGGGAGCTGTTTTTT

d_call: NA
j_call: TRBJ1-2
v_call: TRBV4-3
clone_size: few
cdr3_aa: CASSQASNYGYTF
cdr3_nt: TGCGCCAGCAGCCAAGCATCCAACTATGGCTACACCTTC

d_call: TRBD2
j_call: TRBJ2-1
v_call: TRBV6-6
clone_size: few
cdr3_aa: CASSLLASYNEQFF
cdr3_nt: TGTGCCAGCAGCCTACTAGCGAGCTACAATGAGCAGTTCTTC

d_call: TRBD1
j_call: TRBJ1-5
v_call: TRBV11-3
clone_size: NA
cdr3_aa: CASSLEGTGIYNQPQHF
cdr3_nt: TGTGCCAGCAGCTTAGAAGGGACAGGGATATACAATCAGCCCCAGCATTTT

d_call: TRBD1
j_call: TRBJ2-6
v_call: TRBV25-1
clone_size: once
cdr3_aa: CASSGGWTGVSGANVLTF
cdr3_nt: TGTGCCAGCAGTGGGGGTTGGACAGGGGTCTCTGGGGCCAACGTCCTGACTTTC

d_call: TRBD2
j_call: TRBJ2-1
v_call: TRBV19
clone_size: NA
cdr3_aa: CASSISGTSNEQFF
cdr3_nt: TGTGCCAGTAGTATTAGCGGGACTAGCAATGAGCAGTTCTTC

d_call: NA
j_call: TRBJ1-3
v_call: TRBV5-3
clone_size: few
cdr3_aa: CASSLAGDTIYF
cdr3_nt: TGTGCCAGCAGCTTGGCCGGTGACACCATATATTTT

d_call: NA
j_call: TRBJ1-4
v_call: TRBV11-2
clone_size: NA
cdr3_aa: CASSLVYRANEKLFF
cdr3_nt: TGTGCCAGCAGCTTAGTTTACAGGGCTAATGAAAAACTGTTTTTT

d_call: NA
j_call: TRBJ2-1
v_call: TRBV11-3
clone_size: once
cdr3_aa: CASSLGGMSSYNEQFF
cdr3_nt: TGTGCCAGCAGCCTTGGGGGCATGAGCTCCTACAATGAGCAGTTCTTC

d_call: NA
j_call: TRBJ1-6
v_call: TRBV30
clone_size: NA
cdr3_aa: CAWSAQWGDNSPLHF
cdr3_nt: TGTGCCTGGAGTGCCCAGTGGGGCGATAATTCACCCCTCCACTTT

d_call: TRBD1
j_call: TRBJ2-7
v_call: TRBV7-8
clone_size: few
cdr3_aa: CASSSPGQGVYEQYF
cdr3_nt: TGTGCCAGCAGCTCACCGGGACAGGGTGTCTACGAGCAGTACTTC

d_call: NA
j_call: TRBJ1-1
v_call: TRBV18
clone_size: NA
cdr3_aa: CASSPFREPEPDTEAFF
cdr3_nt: TGTGCCAGCTCACCTTTCCGGGAGCCGGAACCAGACACTGAAGCTTTCTTT

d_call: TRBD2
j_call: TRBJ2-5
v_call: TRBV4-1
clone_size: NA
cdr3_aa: CASSREESGGAGETQYF
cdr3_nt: TGCGCCAGCAGCCGCGAAGAAAGCGGGGGGGCCGGAGAGACCCAGTACTTC

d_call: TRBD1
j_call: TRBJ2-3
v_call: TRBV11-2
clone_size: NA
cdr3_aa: CASSLGRTGLGTDTQYF
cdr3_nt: TGTGCCAGCAGCTTAGGCAGGACAGGGCTCGGCACAGATACGCAGTATTTT

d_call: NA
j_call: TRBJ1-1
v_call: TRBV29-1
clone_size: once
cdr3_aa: CSVFLFPNTEAFF
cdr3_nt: TGCAGCGTTTTCCTTTTCCCGAACACTGAAGCTTTCTTT

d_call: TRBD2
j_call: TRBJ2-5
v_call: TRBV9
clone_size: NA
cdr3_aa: CASSPGLAPETQYF
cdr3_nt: TGTGCCAGCAGCCCCGGACTAGCCCCCGAGACCCAGTACTTC

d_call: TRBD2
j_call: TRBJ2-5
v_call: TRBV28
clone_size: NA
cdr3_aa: CASSFLAGSGSETQYF
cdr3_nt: TGTGCCAGCAGTTTTCTAGCGGGGTCGGGGTCAGAGACCCAGTACTTC

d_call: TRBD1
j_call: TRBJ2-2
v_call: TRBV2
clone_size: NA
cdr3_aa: CAGPPHRGYHTGELFF
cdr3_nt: TGTGCCGGCCCCCCCCACAGGGGATACCACACCGGGGAGCTGTTTTTT

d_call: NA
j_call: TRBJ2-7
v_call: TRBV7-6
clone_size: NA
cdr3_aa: CASSLQGTSYEQYF
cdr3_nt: TGTGCCAGCAGCCTACAGGGGACTTCCTACGAGCAGTACTTC

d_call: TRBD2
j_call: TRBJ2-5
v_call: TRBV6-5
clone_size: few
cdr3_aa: CASRGLPPGETQYF
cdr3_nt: TGTGCCAGCAGGGGACTACCTCCGGGGGAGACCCAGTACTTC

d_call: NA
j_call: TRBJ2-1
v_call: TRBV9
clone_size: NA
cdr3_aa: CASSVGDSLSNEQFF
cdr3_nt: TGTGCCAGCAGCGTAGGGGACTCTCTTTCCAATGAGCAGTTCTTC

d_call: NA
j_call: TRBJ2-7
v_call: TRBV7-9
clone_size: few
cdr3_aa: CASSLEVSRYEQYF
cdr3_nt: TGTGCCAGCAGCTTAGAGGTCTCCAGGTACGAGCAGTACTTC

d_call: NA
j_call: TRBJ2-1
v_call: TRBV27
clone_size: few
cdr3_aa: CASRHYLSSYNEQFF
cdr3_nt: TGTGCCAGCAGGCACTACCTAAGCTCCTACAATGAGCAGTTCTTC

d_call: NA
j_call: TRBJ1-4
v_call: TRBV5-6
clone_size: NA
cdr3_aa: CASSLAVSSNEKLFF
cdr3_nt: TGTGCCAGCAGCCTGGCAGTTTCTTCTAATGAAAAACTGTTTTTT

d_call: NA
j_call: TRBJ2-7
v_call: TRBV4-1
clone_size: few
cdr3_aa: CASSQDEYEQYF
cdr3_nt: TGCGCCAGCAGCCAAGATGAGTACGAGCAGTACTTC

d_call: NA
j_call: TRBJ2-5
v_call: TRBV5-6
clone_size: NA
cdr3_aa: CASSLDQGWVTQYF
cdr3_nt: TGTGCCAGCAGCTTGGATCAGGGGTGGGTGACCCAGTACTTC

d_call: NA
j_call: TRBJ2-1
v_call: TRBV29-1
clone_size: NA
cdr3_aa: CSVRLGRGEQFF
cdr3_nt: TGCAGCGTCCGACTAGGGCGGGGAGAGCAGTTCTTC

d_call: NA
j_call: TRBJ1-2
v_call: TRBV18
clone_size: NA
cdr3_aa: CASSPEGVQGYTF
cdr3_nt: TGTGCCAGCTCACCGGAGGGTGTACAAGGCTACACCTTC

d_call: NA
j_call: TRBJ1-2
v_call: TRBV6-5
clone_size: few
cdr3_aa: CASSSDSYGYTF
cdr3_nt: TGTGCCAGCAGTTCCGACAGCTATGGCTACACCTTC

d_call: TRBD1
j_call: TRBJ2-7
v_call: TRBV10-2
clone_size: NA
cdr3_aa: CASGQGSYEQYF
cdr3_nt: TGCGCCAGCGGACAGGGGTCTTATGAGCAGTACTTC

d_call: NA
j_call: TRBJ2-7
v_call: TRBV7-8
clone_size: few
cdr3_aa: CASSGQGHYEQYF
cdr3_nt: TGTGCCAGTTCTGGGCAGGGGCACTACGAGCAGTACTTC

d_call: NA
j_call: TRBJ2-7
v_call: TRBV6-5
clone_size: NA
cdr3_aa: CASSYSPLTNDYEQYF
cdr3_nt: TGTGCCAGCAGTTACTCGCCCCTTACTAACGACTACGAGCAGTACTTC

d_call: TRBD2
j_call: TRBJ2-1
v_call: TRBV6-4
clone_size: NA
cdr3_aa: CASSRTSEPYNEQFF
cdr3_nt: TGTGCCAGCAGTCGGACTAGCGAGCCCTACAATGAGCAGTTCTTC

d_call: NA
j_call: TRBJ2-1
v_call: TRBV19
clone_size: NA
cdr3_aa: CASSTTDSLSYNEQFF
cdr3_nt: TGTGCCAGTAGTACGACGGACAGTCTCTCCTACAATGAGCAGTTCTTC

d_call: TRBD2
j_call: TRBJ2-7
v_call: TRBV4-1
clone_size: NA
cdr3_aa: CASSQVVISGDPYEQYF
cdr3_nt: TGCGCCAGCAGCCAAGTTGTGATTAGCGGGGACCCCTACGAGCAGTACTTC

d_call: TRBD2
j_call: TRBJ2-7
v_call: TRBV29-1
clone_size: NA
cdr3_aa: CSVRAGGGYEQYF
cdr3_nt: TGCAGCGTCCGAGCGGGAGGGGGGTACGAGCAGTACTTC

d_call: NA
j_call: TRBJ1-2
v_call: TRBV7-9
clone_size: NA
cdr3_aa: CASSLLGGGYTF
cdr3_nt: TGTGCCAGCAGCTTGTTGGGGGGTGGCTACACCTTC

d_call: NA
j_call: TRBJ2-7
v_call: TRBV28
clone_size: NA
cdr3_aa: CASTGVDEQYF
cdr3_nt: TGTGCCAGCACAGGGGTGGACGAGCAGTACTTC

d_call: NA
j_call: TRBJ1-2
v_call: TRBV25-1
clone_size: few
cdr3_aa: CASSETGGFDGYTF
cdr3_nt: TGTGCCAGCAGTGAAACTGGGGGCTTCGATGGCTACACCTTC

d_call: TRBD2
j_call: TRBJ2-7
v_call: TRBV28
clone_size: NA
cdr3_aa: CASSFLAGAYEQYF
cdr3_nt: TGTGCCAGCAGTTTCTTAGCGGGGGCCTACGAGCAGTACTTC

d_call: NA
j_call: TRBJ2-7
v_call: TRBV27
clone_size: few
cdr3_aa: CASSLSARYEQYF
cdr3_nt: TGTGCCAGCAGTTTATCGGCCCGCTACGAGCAGTACTTC

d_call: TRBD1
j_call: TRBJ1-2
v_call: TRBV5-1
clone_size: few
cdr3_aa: CASTPRTGADYGYTF
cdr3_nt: TGCGCCAGCACCCCGAGGACAGGGGCGGACTATGGCTACACCTTC

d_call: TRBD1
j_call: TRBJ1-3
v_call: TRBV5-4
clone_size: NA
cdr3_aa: CASSLRTGGDTIYF
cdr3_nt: TGTGCCAGCAGCTTGCGAACAGGGGGAGACACCATATATTTT

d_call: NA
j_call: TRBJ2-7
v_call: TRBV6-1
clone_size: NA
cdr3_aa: CASSENPGHSYEQYF
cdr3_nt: TGTGCCAGCAGTGAGAACCCGGGACACTCCTACGAGCAGTACTTC